This T cell receptor (beta chain) was found in a study of shared clonotypes between healthy human individuals. The study's findings and limits: The study generally estimated greater richness for naive than memory subsets. Represented diversity, genetic and exposure-history alike, was limited by few donors.

A remark on this clone: Its antigen is still unknown.

V dropped 5 bases and J dropped 1 base, with 10 bases sitting between them. Germline V gene data show CDR1 as SQVTM and CDR2 as ANQGSEA. CDR3 size: 13 residues. Terminally differentiated effector memory CD45RA+ cells were left out of the naive CD8 fraction, which was CD45RO-negative and positively selected for CCR7. Generated by immunoSEQ multiplex PCR, the TCRdb table keeps only in-frame clones and is missing some. The sample consists of roughly 1,800,000 clones, 85% to 95% of them appearing once. Sample: naive CD8+ T cells sorted from blood. The receptor was derived from a man between 18 and 35 years old in good health. The genes are TRBV29-1 and TRBJ2-3, with D maybe TRBD1 (6 bases). CDR3 amino acids: CSVRDTRTDTQYF. CDR3 sequence (DNA): TGCAGCGTTAGGGACACCCGCACAGATACGCAGTATTTT.